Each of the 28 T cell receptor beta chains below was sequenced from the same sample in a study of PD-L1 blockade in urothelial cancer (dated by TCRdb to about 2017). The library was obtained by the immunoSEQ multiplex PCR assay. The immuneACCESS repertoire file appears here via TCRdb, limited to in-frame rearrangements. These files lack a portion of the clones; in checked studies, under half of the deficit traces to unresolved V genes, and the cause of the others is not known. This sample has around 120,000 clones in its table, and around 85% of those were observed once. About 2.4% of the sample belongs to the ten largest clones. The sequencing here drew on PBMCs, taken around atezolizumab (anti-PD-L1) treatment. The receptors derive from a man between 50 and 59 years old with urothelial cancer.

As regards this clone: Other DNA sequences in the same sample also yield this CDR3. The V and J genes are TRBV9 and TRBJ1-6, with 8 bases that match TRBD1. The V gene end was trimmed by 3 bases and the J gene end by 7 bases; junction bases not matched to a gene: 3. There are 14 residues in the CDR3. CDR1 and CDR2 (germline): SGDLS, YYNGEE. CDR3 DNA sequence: TGTGCCAGCAGCGCTCGACAGGGGAATTCACCCCTCCACTTT. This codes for CASSARQGNSPLHF.

The CDR3 nucleotides read TGTGCCAGCAGAGGACAGGGGTTTAATTCACCCCTCCACTTT. It encodes CASRGQGFNSPLHF. This chain joins TRBV6-6 and TRBJ1-6, with 9 bases matching TRBD1. CDR3 length equals 14 residues. CDR1 MNHNY and CDR2 SVGAGI come from the germline V gene (reference sequence). Germline trimming cut 6 bases from V and 6 bases from J; bases unmatched to any gene: 3.

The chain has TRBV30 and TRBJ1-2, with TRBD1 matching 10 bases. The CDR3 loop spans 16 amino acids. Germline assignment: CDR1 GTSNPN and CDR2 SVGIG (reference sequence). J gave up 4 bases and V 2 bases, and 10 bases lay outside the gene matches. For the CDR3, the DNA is TGTGCCTGGAGTTTTACATGGGACAGGGGACCCTATGGCTACACCTTC. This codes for CAWSFTWDRGPYGYTF. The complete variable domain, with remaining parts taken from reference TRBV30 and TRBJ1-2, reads SQTIHQWPATLVQPVGSPLSLECTVEGTSNPNLYWYRQAAGRGLQLLFYSVGIGQISSEVPQNLSASRPQDRQFILSSKKLLLSDSGFYLCAWSFTWDRGPYGYTFGSGTRLTVV.

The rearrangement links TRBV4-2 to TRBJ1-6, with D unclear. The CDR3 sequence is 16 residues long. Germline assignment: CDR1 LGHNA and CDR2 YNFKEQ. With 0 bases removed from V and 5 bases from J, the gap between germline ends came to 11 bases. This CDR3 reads CASSQDFQRNNSPLHF. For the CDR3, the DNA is TGTGCCAGCAGCCAAGATTTCCAGCGAAATAATTCACCCCTCCACTTT.

The chain's CDR3 is CASSPSPRLAGGPGFTEQFF. In DNA form, the CDR3 reads TGTGCCAGCAGCCCCTCCCCCAGACTAGCGGGAGGGCCAGGTTTTACTGAGCAGTTCTTC. The V call is TRBV9, the J call TRBJ2-1, with 14 bases that match TRBD2. Trimming at V came to 4 bases and at J to 9 bases, leaving 21 bases not matched to a gene. Germline CDR1 reads SGDLS; CDR2 reads YYNGEE. CDR3 length: 20 residues. The complete variable domain, with remaining parts taken from reference TRBV9 and TRBJ2-1, reads DSGVTQTPKHLITATGQRVTLRCSPRSGDLSVYWYQQSLDQGLQFLIQYYNGEERAKGNILERFSAQQFPDLHSELNLSSLELGDSALYFCASSPSPRLAGGPGFTEQFFGPGTRLTVL.

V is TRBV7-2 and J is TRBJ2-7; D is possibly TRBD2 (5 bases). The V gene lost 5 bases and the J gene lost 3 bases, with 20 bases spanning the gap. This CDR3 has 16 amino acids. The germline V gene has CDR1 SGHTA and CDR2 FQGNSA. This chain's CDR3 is CASSPKVGRGFYEQYF. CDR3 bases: TGTGCCAGCAGCCCCAAAGTTGGGAGAGGGTTCTACGAGCAGTACTTC.

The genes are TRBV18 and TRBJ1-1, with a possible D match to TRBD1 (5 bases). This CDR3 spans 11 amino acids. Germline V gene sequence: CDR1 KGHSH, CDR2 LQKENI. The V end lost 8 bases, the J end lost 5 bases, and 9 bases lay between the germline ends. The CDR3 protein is CASTGGTEAFF. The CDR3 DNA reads TGTGCCAGCACAGGAGGGACTGAAGCTTTCTTT.

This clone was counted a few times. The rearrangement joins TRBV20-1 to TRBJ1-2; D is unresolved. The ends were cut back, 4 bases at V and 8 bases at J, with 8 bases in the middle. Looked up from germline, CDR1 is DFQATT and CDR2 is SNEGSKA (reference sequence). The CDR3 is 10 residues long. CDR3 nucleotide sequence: TGCAGTGCTACGGCGGGCGGCTACACCTTC. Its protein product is CSATAGGYTF.

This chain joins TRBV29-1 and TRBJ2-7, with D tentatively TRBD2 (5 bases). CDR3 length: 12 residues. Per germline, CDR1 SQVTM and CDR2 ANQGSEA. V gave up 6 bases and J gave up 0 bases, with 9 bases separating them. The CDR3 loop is CSVVSVSYEQYF. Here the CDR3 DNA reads TGCAGCGTCGTTAGCGTCTCCTACGAGCAGTACTTC.

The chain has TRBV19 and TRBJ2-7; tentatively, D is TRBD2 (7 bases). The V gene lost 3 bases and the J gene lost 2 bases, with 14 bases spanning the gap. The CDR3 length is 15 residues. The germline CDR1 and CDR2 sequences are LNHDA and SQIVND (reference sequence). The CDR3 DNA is TGTGCCAGTAGTATGGGGGGGCGAGGGACCTACGAGCAGTACTTC. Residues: CASSMGGRGTYEQYF.

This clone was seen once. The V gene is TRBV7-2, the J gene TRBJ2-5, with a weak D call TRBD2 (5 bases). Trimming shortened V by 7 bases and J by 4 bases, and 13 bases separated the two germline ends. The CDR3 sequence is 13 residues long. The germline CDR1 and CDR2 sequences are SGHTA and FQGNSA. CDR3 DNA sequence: TGTGCCAGCATCGACGACTACCGAGAGACCCAGTACTTC. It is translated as CASIDDYRETQYF.

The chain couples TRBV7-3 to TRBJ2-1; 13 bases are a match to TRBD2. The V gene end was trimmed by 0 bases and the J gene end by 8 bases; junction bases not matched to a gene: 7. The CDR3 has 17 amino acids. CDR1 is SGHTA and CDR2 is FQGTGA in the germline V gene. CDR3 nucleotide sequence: TGTGCCAGCAGCTTAACCCCACGACTAGCGGGAGGCCATGAGCAGTTCTTC. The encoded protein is CASSLTPRLAGGHEQFF.

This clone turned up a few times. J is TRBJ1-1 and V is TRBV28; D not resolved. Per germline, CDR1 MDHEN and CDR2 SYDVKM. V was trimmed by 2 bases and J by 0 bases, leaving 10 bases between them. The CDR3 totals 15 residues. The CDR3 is CASSLRHVMNTEAFF. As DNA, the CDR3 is TGTGCCAGCAGTTTACGACACGTAATGAACACTGAAGCTTTCTTT.

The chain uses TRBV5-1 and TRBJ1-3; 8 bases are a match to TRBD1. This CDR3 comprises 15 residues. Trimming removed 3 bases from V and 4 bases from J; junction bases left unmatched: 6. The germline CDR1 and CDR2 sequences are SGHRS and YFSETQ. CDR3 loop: CASSYQGASGNTIYF. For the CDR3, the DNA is TGCGCCAGCAGCTATCAGGGGGCATCCGGAAACACCATATATTTT.

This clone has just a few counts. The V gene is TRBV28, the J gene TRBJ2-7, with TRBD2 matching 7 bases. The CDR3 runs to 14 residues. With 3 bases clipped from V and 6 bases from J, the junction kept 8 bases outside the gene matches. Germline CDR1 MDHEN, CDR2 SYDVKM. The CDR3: CASSLGGSAGEQYF. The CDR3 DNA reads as TGTGCCAGCAGTTTGGGAGGGAGTGCGGGCGAGCAGTACTTC. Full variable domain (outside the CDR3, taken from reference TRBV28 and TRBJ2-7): DVKVTQSSRYLVKRTGEKVFLECVQDMDHENMFWYRQDPGLGLRLIYFSYDVKMKEKGDIPEGYSVSREKKERFSLILESASTNQTSMYLCASSLGGSAGEQYFGPGTRLTVT.

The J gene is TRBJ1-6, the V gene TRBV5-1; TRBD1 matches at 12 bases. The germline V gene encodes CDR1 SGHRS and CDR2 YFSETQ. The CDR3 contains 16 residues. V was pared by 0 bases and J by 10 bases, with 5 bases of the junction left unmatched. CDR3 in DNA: TGCGCCAGCAGCTTGGAGGGACAGGGGGCGGAATCACCCCTCCACTTT. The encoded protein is CASSLEGQGAESPLHF. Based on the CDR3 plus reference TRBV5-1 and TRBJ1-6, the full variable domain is KAGVTQTPRYLIKTRGQQVTLSCSPISGHRSVSWYQQTPGQGLQFLFEYFSETQRNKGNFPGRFSGRQFSNSRSEMNVSTLELGDSALYLCASSLEGQGAESPLHFGNGTRLTVT.

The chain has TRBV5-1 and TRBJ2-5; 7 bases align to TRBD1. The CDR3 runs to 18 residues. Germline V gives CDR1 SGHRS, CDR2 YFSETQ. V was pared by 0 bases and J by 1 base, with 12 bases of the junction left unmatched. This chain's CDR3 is CASSLGQGKGLFQETQYF. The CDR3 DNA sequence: TGCGCCAGCAGCTTGGGACAGGGAAAAGGATTATTCCAAGAGACCCAGTACTTC. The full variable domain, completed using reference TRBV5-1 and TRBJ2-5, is KAGVTQTPRYLIKTRGQQVTLSCSPISGHRSVSWYQQTPGQGLQFLFEYFSETQRNKGNFPGRFSGRQFSNSRSEMNVSTLELGDSALYLCASSLGQGKGLFQETQYFGPGTRLLVL.

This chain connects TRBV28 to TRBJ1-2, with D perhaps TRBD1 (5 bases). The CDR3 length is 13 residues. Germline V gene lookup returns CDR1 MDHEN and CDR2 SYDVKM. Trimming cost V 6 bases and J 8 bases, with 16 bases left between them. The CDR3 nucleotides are TGTGCCAGCAGGACGACAGTTCATGGGGGCTACACCTTC. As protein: CASRTTVHGGYTF.

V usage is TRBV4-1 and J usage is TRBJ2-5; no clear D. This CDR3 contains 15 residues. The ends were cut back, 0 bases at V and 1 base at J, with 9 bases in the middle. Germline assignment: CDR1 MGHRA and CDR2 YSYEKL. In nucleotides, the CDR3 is TGCGCCAGCAGCCAAGAGGCTAGTCGCCAAGAGACCCAGTACTTC. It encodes CASSQEASRQETQYF.

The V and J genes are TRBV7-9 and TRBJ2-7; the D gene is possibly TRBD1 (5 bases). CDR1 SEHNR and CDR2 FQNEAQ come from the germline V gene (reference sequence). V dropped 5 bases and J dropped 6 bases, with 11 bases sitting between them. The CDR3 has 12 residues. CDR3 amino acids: CASSRSGFEQYF. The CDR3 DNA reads TGTGCCAGCAGCCGATCAGGGTTCGAGCAGTACTTC.

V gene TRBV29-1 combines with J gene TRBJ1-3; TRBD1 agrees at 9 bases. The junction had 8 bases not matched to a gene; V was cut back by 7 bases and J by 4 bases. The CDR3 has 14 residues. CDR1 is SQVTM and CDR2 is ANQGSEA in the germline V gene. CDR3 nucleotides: TGCAGCGCCCACGGGACAGGGAGCGGAAACACCATATATTTT. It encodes CSAHGTGSGNTIYF.

This CDR3 is CASSPGLGSSYEQYF. CDR3 bases: TGCGCCAGCAGCCCCGGACTAGGGAGCTCCTACGAGCAGTACTTC. The chain carries TRBV10-1 and TRBJ2-7; 7 nucleotides agree with TRBD2. The CDR3 length is 15 residues. Germline-derived CDR1 and CDR2 are WNHNN and SYGVQD (reference sequence). V shed 6 bases and J 0 bases; nucleotides not matched to a gene: 8.

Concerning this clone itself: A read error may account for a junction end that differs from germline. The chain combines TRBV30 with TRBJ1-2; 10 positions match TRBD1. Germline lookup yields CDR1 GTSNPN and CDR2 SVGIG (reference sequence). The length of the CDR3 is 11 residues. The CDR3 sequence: CAGDRGYGHTF. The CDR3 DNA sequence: TGTGCCGGGGACAGGGGTTATGGCCACACCTTC. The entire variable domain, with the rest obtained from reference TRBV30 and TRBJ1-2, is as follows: SQTIHQWPATLVQPVGSPLSLECTVEGTSNPNLYWYRQAAGRGLQLLFYSVGIGQISSEVPQNLSASRPQDRQFILSSKKLLLSDSGFYLCAGDRGYGHTFGSGTRLTVV.

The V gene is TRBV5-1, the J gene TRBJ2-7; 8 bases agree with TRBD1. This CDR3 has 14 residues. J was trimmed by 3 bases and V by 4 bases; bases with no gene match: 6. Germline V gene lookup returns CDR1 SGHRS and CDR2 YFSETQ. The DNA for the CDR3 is TGCGCCAGCAGCACTGACAGGGGATACTACGAGCAGTACTTC. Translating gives CASSTDRGYYEQYF.

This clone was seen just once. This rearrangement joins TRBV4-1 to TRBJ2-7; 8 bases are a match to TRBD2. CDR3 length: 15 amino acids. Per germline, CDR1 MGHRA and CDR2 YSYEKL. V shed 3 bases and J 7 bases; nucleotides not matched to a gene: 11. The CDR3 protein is CASSQGGLVPWEQYF. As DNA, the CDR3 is TGCGCCAGCAGCCAGGGGGGACTAGTTCCCTGGGAGCAGTACTTC.

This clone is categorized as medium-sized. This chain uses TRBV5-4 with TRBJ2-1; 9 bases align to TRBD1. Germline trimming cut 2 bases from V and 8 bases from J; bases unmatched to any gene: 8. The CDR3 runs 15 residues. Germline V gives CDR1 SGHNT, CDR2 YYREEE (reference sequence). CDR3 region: CASSLRGQGTHEQFF. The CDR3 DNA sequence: TGTGCCAGCAGCTTAAGGGGACAGGGAACCCATGAGCAGTTCTTC.

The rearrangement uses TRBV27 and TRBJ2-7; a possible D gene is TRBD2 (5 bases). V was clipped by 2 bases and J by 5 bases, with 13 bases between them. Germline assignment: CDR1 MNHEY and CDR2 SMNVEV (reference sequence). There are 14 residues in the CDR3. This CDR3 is CASSLRQGRNEQYF. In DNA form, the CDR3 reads TGTGCCAGCAGTTTACGTCAAGGGAGAAACGAGCAGTACTTC.

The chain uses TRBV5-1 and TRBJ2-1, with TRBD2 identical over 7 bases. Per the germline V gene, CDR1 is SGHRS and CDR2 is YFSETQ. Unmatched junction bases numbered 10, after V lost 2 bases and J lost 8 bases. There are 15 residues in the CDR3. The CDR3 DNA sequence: TGCGCCAGCAGCTTCCCCGGACTAGGGATCGATGAGCAGTTCTTC. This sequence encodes CASSFPGLGIDEQFF.